The 5 T cell receptor beta chains below were found in one sample sequenced in a study of blood T cell repertoires in COVID-19. The data were produced by immunoSEQ multiplex PCR, yet TCRdb's version contains in-frame clones alone and is incomplete. The sample has approximately 250,000 clones; approximately 88% are singletons. The material sequenced was PBMCs or T cells enriched from blood (not recorded which). These receptors came from a woman in her thirties or forties who had been exposed to COVID-19.

This chain links TRBV6-5 with TRBJ1-1, with D perhaps matching TRBD1 (5 bases). The CDR3 is 11 residues long. Germline V CDR1 and CDR2: MNHEY, SVGAGI. V lost 8 bases and J lost 4, with 8 bases in between. CDR3 sequence (DNA): TGTGCCAGCGGGGGGGTCACTGAAGCTTTCTTT. It yields the protein CASGGVTEAFF.

The chain carries TRBV10-3 and TRBJ1-4, with D uncertain. The CDR3 has 11 amino acids. The germline V gene has CDR1 ENHRY and CDR2 SYGVKD. The V and J ends lost 6 bases and 7 bases respectively, with 6 bases between them. Here the CDR3 reads CAISPGEKLFF. In DNA form, the CDR3 reads TGTGCCATCAGCCCCGGTGAAAAACTGTTTTTT.

The gene calls are TRBV7-2 and TRBJ2-7, with TRBD2 matching 8 bases. The J segment lost 4 bases and the V segment lost 5 bases, leaving 10 bases of the junction unmatched. Germline-derived CDR1 and CDR2 are SGHTA and FQGNSA. This CDR3 is 15 amino acids long. CDR3 DNA sequence: TGTGCCAGCAGCCGCACTAGCGGAGTCAATTACGAGCAGTACGTC. This gives the protein CASSRTSGVNYEQYV.

The chain has TRBV5-1 and TRBJ2-3; 11 nucleotides line up with TRBD1. With V trimmed by 4 bases and J by 2 bases, 3 bases remained unmatched. Germline CDR1 SGHRS, CDR2 YFSETQ. This CDR3 comprises 15 residues. DNA for the CDR3: TGCGCCAGCAGCCCGGGACAGGGGGTCACAGATACGCAGTATTTT. Its translation is CASSPGQGVTDTQYF.

V is TRBV7-9 and J is TRBJ2-1; TRBD2 matches 9 bases. Trimming removed 5 bases from V and 4 bases from J; junction bases left unmatched: 3. CDR3 length equals 14 residues. From germline, CDR1 is SEHNR and CDR2 FQNEAQ (reference sequence). This chain's CDR3 is CASSEGLAYNEQFF. DNA for the CDR3: TGTGCCAGCAGCGAGGGACTAGCTTACAATGAGCAGTTCTTC.